This T cell receptor beta chain appears in the sequencing data of a study of prognosis after radiotherapy for stage I lung cancer (dated by TCRdb to 2020 to 2023). About the study as a whole: Between April 2018 and January 2019, 15 to 20 stage I NSCLC patients were enrolled in Nanjing, China. The study sequenced about 40 blood samples from 19 patients, one before and one after SBRT per patient. The cohort comprised over ten men and five or six women with a median age of 74.5 years, ranging from 53 to 84 years. On tumor histology, approximately 12 patients had adenocarcinoma and several had squamous cell carcinoma. Using image-guided IMRT or VMAT, SBRT was delivered in 3 to 5 fractions at a biologically effective dose of at least 100 Gy. Peripheral blood TCR beta repertoires were profiled in stage I NSCLC patients before and after stereotactic body radiotherapy, and the study then linked these repertoires to distant failure. About five patients had oligometastatic NSCLC after surgical resection of the primary tumor, and around 14 had newly diagnosed primary stage I lung tumors. Concurrent therapy was not administered to any patient alongside SBRT. Distant metastases were developed by four of the 19 patients after SBRT, at a median of roughly 7 months, whereas no significant progression was observed in the other 15 patients. All patients were regarded as medically inoperable, because of comorbidities in about a dozen patients and refusal of surgery in 7 or 8 patients.

All patients had node-negative disease on CT and PET/CT, and none had a history of other malignancies or had previously received chemotherapy or radiotherapy. Roughly 5.9 milliliters of peripheral venous blood were drawn into EDTA tubes at each of two time points. PBMCs were isolated by Ficoll-Paque Plus density-gradient centrifugation. Samples were stored at -80°C immediately after collection until analysis. The paper as a whole reports these results and caveats: Differences by metastasis status were reportedly seen in TRBV and TRBJ usage frequencies, involving two V genes at baseline and, after SBRT, roughly ten V genes and two J genes. Post-SBRT Shannon entropy and its change from baseline were lower in patients who developed distant metastases; baseline Shannon entropy was not associated with metastases. A decrease in unique TCR clone counts was observed after SBRT (median about 9,400 before versus roughly 6,900 after; Wilcoxon paired P=0.011). The small cohort and short follow-up limited the study, so independent validation of the findings is needed. No determination of tumor specificity was made for expanded TCR clones. All reported P values were unadjusted for multiple comparisons.

The germline V gene (reference sequence) specifies DFQATT as CDR1 and SNEGSKA as CDR2. Spanning cysteine to phenylalanine, the CDR3 consists of 15 amino acids. Only the CDR3 DNA stays, 45 bases, in frame from base 1. The germline ends are 15 bases apart after V is trimmed by 6 bases and J by 1 base. Details on this clonotype: No cognate antigen has been identified for it. Nothing much larger sits one base from this clone, and base qualities are not available.

The TCR beta CDR3 region was amplified from genomic DNA by two rounds of multiplex PCR. The first PCR round used primers specific to each TRBV and TRBJ gene, with sequences filed in Chinese patent CN105087789A. Universal primers were used in the second PCR round. The Roche High Pure PCR Template Preparation Kit was used to extract genomic DNA from frozen PBMCs. An Illumina HiSeq 3000 was used to sequence the libraries paired-end with 151 bp reads. The study's own analysis went as follows. CutAdapt was used to remove raw reads lacking the multiplex PCR primer sequences. High-quality paired reads were merged into contigs with PEAR. By alignment to reference sequences, MiXCR assigned TRB V, D and J gene segments to each contig. CDR3 sequences were clustered by base quality and sequence similarity to remove sequencing errors. Diversity was calculated as Shannon entropy divided by the natural log of the number of productive TCR sequences. Clonality was defined as one minus Shannon entropy divided by the natural log of the number of unique clonotypes. Using the Youden index from ROC curves, the researchers picked the repertoire-metric cut-offs for progression-free survival, and all analyses were carried out in R 3.5.3. TCRdb handled the public reads itself, with Q25 trimming in fastp and clone calling in MiXCR, and kept productive beta chains. When rows share a CDR3 protein, they turn into one entry using the most common DNA and genes. In this record, the V and J calls reflect TCRdb's handling and not the investigators' own analysis. A total of fewer than 40,000 distinct CDR3 sequences appear in this sample, around 34% of them only once. The leading ten clones occupy approximately 16% of the sample.

The specimen was PBMCs, collected before or after stereotactic body radiation therapy (not recorded which). The V gene is TRBV20-1 and the J gene is TRBJ1-4; the D gene lacks a confident call. The sequence was obtained from a donor at least 50 years old with non-small cell lung cancer. The nucleotides read TGCAGTGCCCGAGGTAATCGGGGAACTAATGAAAAACTGTTTTTT. This gives the protein CSARGNRGTNEKLFF.